These 27 T cell receptor beta chains were sequenced from one sample in a study of CD8+ T cells in alopecia areata. Sorting of CD4+ cells into CD25+CD127- cells was carried out for roughly 5 patients. Sequencing templates came from extracted RNA that was reverse transcribed into cDNA. Clones were sequenced by immunoSEQ multiplex PCR, and TCRdb holds only the in-frame ones, with some missing. The repertoire holds 37,000 or so clones, with less than 55% as singletons. Material: CD4+ Tregs sorted from blood. These receptors were obtained from a human donor with alopecia areata.

The V gene is TRBV6-6, the J gene TRBJ1-3; D unresolved. Trimming shortened V by 6 bases and J by 4 bases, and 13 bases separated the two germline ends. Germline-derived CDR1 and CDR2 are MNHNY and SVGAGI (reference sequence). The CDR3 is made up of 14 amino acids. The chain's CDR3 is CASSPRWLGNTIYF. The CDR3 region has the DNA TGTGCCAGCAGCCCCCGGTGGCTAGGAAACACCATATATTTT.

The V call is TRBV7-2, the J call TRBJ2-7; 7 bases are a match to TRBD2. Trimming took 0 bases from V and 0 from J; bases not matched to a gene: 5. Germline CDR1 and CDR2: SGHTA and FQGNSA. This CDR3 contains 16 residues. DNA for the CDR3: TGTGCCAGCAGCTTAGCGGCTAGCGGCCCCTCCTACGAGCAGTACTTC. Its protein is CASSLAASGPSYEQYF.

This clone turned up a few times. CDR3 sequence (DNA): TGTGCCAGCAGCCCCATCACAGATACGCAGTATTTT. Its protein is CASSPITDTQYF. This chain connects TRBV7-9 to TRBJ2-3; no clear D gene. Between the trimmed V and J ends, which lost 5 bases and 2 bases, there was a span of 5 bases. Per the germline V gene, CDR1 is SEHNR and CDR2 is FQNEAQ (reference sequence). This CDR3 region has 12 residues.

This clone was picked up a small number of times. The rearrangement links TRBV10-3 to TRBJ2-1, with 9 bases identical to TRBD1. The CDR3 is made up of 17 amino acids. The V gene's germline CDR1 is ENHRY and CDR2 SYGVKD. With V trimmed by 6 bases and J by 0 bases, 9 bases remained unmatched. The CDR3: CAIRGQGGRTSYNEQFF. The CDR3 DNA reads as TGTGCCATCAGGGGACAGGGTGGGCGAACCTCCTACAATGAGCAGTTCTTC.

This clone was picked up a small number of times. The genes are TRBV6-5 and TRBJ1-1; D is undetermined. CDR3 length equals 14 residues. Trimming cost V 0 bases and J 6 bases, with 11 bases left between them. Germline lookup yields CDR1 MNHEY and CDR2 SVGAGI. The CDR3 region is CASSYSIGWAEAFF. The DNA for the CDR3 is TGTGCCAGCAGTTACTCTATCGGGTGGGCTGAAGCTTTCTTT.

The chain is built from TRBV7-2 and TRBJ1-6, with D unresolved. The CDR3 contains 14 residues. Germline loops: CDR1 SGHTA, CDR2 FQGNSA. The ends were cut back, 3 bases at V and 6 bases at J, with 9 bases in the middle. Here the CDR3 reads CASSFVLSNSPLHF. The CDR3 nucleotides are TGTGCCAGCAGCTTTGTTCTTTCTAATTCACCCCTCCACTTT.

The chain couples TRBV4-3 to TRBJ1-2; 8 nucleotides line up with TRBD1. Germline V gene sequence: CDR1 LGHNA, CDR2 YSLEER. The CDR3 spans 15 residues. J was trimmed by 4 bases and V by 1 base; bases with no gene match: 5. CDR3 region: CASSQGRGRPYGYTF. DNA of the CDR3: TGCGCCAGCAGCCAAGGCAGGGGGCGCCCCTATGGCTACACCTTC.

The chain has TRBV20-1 and TRBJ1-1; TRBD1 might be the D (5 bases). The V end lost 3 bases, the J end lost 11 bases, and 13 bases lay between the germline ends. Germline V gives CDR1 DFQATT, CDR2 SNEGSKA (reference sequence). The CDR3 sequence is 11 residues long. The CDR3: CSARGRDRAFF. Here the CDR3 DNA reads TGCAGTGCTAGGGGCAGGGATAGGGCTTTCTTT.

V usage is TRBV7-9 and J usage is TRBJ1-1, with a possible D match to TRBD1 (5 bases). In germline, CDR1 is SEHNR, CDR2 FQNEAQ (reference sequence). Trimming left V 1 base short and J 7 bases short, with 10 bases between. CDR3 length: 13 amino acids. The CDR3 region is CASSLVYRSEAFF. The CDR3, as DNA: TGTGCCAGCAGCTTAGTGTACAGGAGTGAAGCTTTCTTT.

This clone occurred a few times. The chain joins TRBV5-1 to TRBJ2-3, with 8 bases identical to TRBD1. The germline V gene encodes CDR1 SGHRS and CDR2 YFSETQ. The CDR3 sequence is 15 residues long. Trimming removed 5 bases from V and 1 base from J; junction bases left unmatched: 6. The CDR3 reads CASRNPGQGTDTQYF. Here the CDR3 DNA reads TGCGCCAGCAGAAACCCGGGACAGGGCACAGATACGCAGTATTTT.

This rearrangement joins TRBV6-6 to TRBJ1-1; a weak D match, TRBD1 (6 bases). From germline, CDR1 is MNHNY and CDR2 SVGAGI (reference sequence). V lost 11 bases and J lost 8, with 9 bases in between. This CDR3 spans 9 amino acids. As DNA, the CDR3 is TGTGCCGCTGGGACAGAAGCTTTCTTT. Its protein is CAAGTEAFF.

V usage is TRBV29-1 and J usage is TRBJ2-5; 8 positions match TRBD1. TRBJ2-7 explains the end of the DNA better; the J call may be wrong. CDR3 length equals 16 residues. CDR1 SQVTM and CDR2 ANQGSEA come from the germline V gene. CDR3 in DNA: TGCAGCGTTACAACCCGGGGGAGACAGGGGACCTACGAGCAGTACTTC. Protein sequence: CSVTTRGRQGTYEQYF.

This clone was recorded a few times. V and J are TRBV7-2 and TRBJ2-7, with 14 bases fitting TRBD2. Germline V CDR1 and CDR2: SGHTA, FQGNSA. The ends lost 1 base at V and 6 bases at J; junction bases unmatched: 2. This CDR3 is 15 amino acids long. The DNA for the CDR3 is TGTGCCAGCAGCTTAGAGGGACTAGCGGGGGCCGAGCAGTACTTC. Amino acid sequence: CASSLEGLAGAEQYF.

This clone is deemed medium-sized. The chain combines TRBV7-2 with TRBJ2-3; tentatively, D is TRBD1 or TRBD2 (5 bases each). The germline V gene encodes CDR1 SGHTA and CDR2 FQGNSA. V lost 1 base and J 10 bases, leaving 24 bases between the germline ends. The CDR3 covers 17 residues. CDR3 protein: CASSLGGTGPLLGAQYF. DNA for the CDR3: TGTGCCAGCAGCTTAGGGGGGACGGGCCCCCTCCTGGGGGCGCAGTATTTT.

This clone has a single count. J is TRBJ1-5 and V is TRBV7-9; D gene uncertain. The CDR3 loop spans 16 amino acids. The ends were cut back, 6 bases at V and 5 bases at J, with 20 bases in the middle. In germline, CDR1 is SEHNR, CDR2 FQNEAQ (reference sequence). The CDR3 coding sequence is TGTGCCAGCAGTCCACCCTCGGTCGGGCCCTATCAGCCCCAGCATTTT. It specifies CASSPPSVGPYQPQHF.

Regarding this clone: At one boundary the junction diverges from the germline segment, which might be a read error. The genes are TRBV7-7 and TRBJ1-4; the D is unclear. This CDR3 is 13 amino acids long. From germline, CDR1 is SSHAT and CDR2 FNYEAQ (reference sequence). The CDR3 DNA reads as TGTGCTAGCAGCGCCGATATGGGAGAAAAACTGTTTTTT. Its protein is CASSADMGEKLFF.

This sequence joins TRBV7-2 and TRBJ1-1; no clear D. The CDR3 has 13 amino acids. CDR1 is SGHTA, CDR2 FQGNSA, per germline. Trimming took off 2 bases at V and 5 bases at J, with 9 bases between the two ends. The DNA of the CDR3 is TGTGCCAGCAGCTTAAGGGTGGAAACTGAAGCTTTCTTT. Protein product: CASSLRVETEAFF.

This chain uses TRBV5-1 with TRBJ1-2; 8 positions match TRBD1. The CDR3 length is 15 residues. The V gene's germline CDR1 is SGHRS and CDR2 YFSETQ. Germline trimming cut 5 bases from V and 3 bases from J; bases unmatched to any gene: 9. The CDR3 loop is CASRRGQANDYGYTF. The CDR3 coding sequence is TGCGCCAGCAGAAGGGGACAGGCGAACGACTATGGCTACACCTTC. Full variable domain (outside the CDR3, taken from reference TRBV5-1 and TRBJ1-2): KAGVTQTPRYLIKTRGQQVTLSCSPISGHRSVSWYQQTPGQGLQFLFEYFSETQRNKGNFPGRFSGRQFSNSRSEMNVSTLELGDSALYLCASRRGQANDYGYTFGSGTRLTVV.

The rearrangement uses TRBV9 and TRBJ1-1, with 7 nucleotides matching TRBD1. Germline lookup yields CDR1 SGDLS and CDR2 YYNGEE. The V and J ends lost 0 bases and 4 bases, in that order; junction bases with no gene match: 12. This CDR3 spans 17 amino acids. CDR3 residues: CASSVDGQVLRGTEAFF. CDR3 sequence (DNA): TGTGCCAGCAGCGTAGACGGACAGGTCTTGAGGGGCACTGAAGCTTTCTTT.

This clone was observed a few times. In nucleotides, the CDR3 is TGCAGTGCTGTGCGGGGAGAGACCCAGTACTTC. This encodes CSAVRGETQYF. The chain recombines TRBV20-1 with TRBJ2-5, with a weak D call TRBD2 (6 bases). Germline-derived CDR1 and CDR2 are DFQATT and SNEGSKA (reference sequence). This CDR3 is built from 11 residues. V was cut by 5 bases and J by 4 bases, with 8 bases left in between.

This chain connects TRBV5-4 to TRBJ1-1, with D possibly being TRBD1 (6 bases). This CDR3 spans 15 amino acids. V was cut by 2 bases and J by 0 bases, with 11 bases left in between. The germline V gene has CDR1 SGHNT and CDR2 YYREEE (reference sequence). CDR3 sequence: CASSFRGAVNTEAFF. Here the CDR3 DNA reads TGTGCCAGCAGCTTCCGGGGGGCAGTGAACACTGAAGCTTTCTTT.

The genes are TRBV4-3 and TRBJ1-4; 11 bases agree with TRBD1. Germline lookup yields CDR1 LGHNA and CDR2 YSLEER. After removal of 3 bases from V and 8 bases from J, the junction contained 5 bases not matched to a gene. The CDR3 consists of 15 residues. The CDR3 loop reads CASSQPGTGGEKLFF. The CDR3 bases are TGCGCCAGCAGCCAGCCCGGGACAGGGGGAGAAAAACTGTTTTTT.

J is TRBJ2-3 and V is TRBV7-2; 7 nucleotides match TRBD1. Trimming removed 5 bases from V and 4 bases from J; junction bases left unmatched: 6. The CDR3 consists of 14 residues. Germline CDR1 reads SGHTA; CDR2 reads FQGNSA. The CDR3 loop is CASSLRQGADTQYF. The CDR3, as DNA: TGTGCCAGCAGCCTACGACAGGGAGCAGATACGCAGTATTTT.

CDR3 coding DNA: TGCGCCAGCAGCTTGGGACAGCTCTACGAGCAGTACTTC. Translation gives CASSLGQLYEQYF. This chain joins TRBV5-1 and TRBJ2-7; possibly TRBD1 for D (5 bases). V gave up 0 bases and J gave up 3 bases, with 7 bases separating them. The CDR3 covers 13 residues. Germline V gene data show CDR1 as SGHRS and CDR2 as YFSETQ.

V usage is TRBV5-4 and J usage is TRBJ2-5; 7 positions agree with TRBD2. CDR1 SGHNT and CDR2 YYREEE come from the germline V gene (reference sequence). This CDR3 has 16 residues. With 5 bases clipped from V and 2 bases from J, the junction kept 12 bases outside the gene matches. The CDR3 DNA reads as TGTGCCAGCAGTTACGGGGAACTAGCGCTGCAAGAGACCCAGTACTTC. Translation gives CASSYGELALQETQYF.

The chain is built from TRBV4-1 and TRBJ1-4, with D perhaps TRBD1 (6 bases). The CDR3 is made up of 15 amino acids. The V and J ends lost 3 bases and 1 base respectively, with 9 bases between them. Germline V lookup: CDR1 MGHRA, CDR2 YSYEKL. In nucleotides, the CDR3 is TGCGCCAGCAGCCAGAGAGGGGGAACTAATGAAAAACTGTTTTTT. This sequence encodes CASSQRGGTNEKLFF.

Comments on this clone: Sequence at one end of the junction differs from germline and may be a read error. The chain has TRBV6-6 and TRBJ1-2, with 7 bases aligning to TRBD1. CDR3 length: 13 residues. Per germline, CDR1 MNHNY and CDR2 SVGAGI (reference sequence). In DNA, the CDR3 is TGTGCCAGCAGCCCATCGGGACAGCTCTACTCCATCTTC. This translates into CASSPSGQLYSIF.